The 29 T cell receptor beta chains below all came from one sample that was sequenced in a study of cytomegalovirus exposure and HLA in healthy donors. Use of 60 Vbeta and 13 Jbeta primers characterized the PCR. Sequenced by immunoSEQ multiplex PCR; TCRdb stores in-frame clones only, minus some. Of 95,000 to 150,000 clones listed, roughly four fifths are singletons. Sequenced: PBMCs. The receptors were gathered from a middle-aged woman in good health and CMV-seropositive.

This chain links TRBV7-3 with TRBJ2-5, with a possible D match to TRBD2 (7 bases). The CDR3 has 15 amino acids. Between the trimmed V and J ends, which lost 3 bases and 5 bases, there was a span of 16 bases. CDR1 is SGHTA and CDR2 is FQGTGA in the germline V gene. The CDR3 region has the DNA TGTGCCAGCAGCTTTGGGGGGGCAGTTGGTGAGACCCAGTACTTC. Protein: CASSFGGAVGETQYF.

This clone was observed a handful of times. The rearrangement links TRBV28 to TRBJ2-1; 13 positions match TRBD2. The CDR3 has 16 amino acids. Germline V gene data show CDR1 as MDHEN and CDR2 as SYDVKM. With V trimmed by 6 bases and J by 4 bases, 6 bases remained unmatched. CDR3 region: CASSGLAGASYNEQFF. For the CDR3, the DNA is TGTGCCAGCAGCGGACTAGCGGGAGCATCATACAATGAGCAGTTCTTC.

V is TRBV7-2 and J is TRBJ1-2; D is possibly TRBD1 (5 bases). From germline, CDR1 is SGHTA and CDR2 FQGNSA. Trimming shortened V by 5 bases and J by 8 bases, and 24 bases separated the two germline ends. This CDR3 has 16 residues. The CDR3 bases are TGTGCCAGCAGCCCCGTAGGGCAGGGCATAACTATCGGCTACACCTTC. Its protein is CASSPVGQGITIGYTF.

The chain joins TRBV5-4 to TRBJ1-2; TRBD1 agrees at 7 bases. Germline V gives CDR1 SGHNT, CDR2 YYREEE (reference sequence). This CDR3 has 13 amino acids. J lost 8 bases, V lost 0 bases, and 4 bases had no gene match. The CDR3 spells CASSLAGGEGYTF. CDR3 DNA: TGTGCCAGCAGCTTGGCAGGGGGTGAAGGCTACACCTTC.

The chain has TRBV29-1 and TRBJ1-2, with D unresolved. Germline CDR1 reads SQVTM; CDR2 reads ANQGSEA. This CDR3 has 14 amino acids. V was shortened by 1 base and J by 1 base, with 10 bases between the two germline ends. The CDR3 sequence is CSVEGGDYNYGYTF. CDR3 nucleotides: TGCAGCGTTGAAGGTGGTGACTATAACTATGGCTACACCTTC.

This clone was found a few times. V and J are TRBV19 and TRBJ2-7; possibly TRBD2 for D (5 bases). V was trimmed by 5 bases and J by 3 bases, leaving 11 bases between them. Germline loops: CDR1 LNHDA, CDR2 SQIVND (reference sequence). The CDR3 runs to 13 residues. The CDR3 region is CASSPGFIYEQYF. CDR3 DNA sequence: TGTGCCAGTAGTCCGGGGTTTATCTACGAGCAGTACTTC.

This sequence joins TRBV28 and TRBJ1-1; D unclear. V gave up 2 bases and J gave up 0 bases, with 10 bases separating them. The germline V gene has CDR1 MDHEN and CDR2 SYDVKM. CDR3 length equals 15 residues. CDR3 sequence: CASSLPGLMNTEAFF. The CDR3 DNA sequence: TGTGCCAGCAGTTTACCCGGACTGATGAACACTGAAGCTTTCTTT.

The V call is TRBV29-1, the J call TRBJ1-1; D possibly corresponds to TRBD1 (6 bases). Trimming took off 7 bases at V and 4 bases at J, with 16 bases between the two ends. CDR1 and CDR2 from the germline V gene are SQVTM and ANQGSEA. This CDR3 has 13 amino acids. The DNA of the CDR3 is TGCAGCGCCCGCCCGGGGGGCCGCACTGAAGCTTTCTTT. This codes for CSARPGGRTEAFF.

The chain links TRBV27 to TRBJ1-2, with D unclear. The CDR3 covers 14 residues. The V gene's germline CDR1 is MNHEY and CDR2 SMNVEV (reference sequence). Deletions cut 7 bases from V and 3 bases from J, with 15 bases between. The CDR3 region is CASKLTRAHYGYTF. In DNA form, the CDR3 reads TGTGCCAGCAAGTTAACGCGGGCACACTATGGCTACACCTTC.

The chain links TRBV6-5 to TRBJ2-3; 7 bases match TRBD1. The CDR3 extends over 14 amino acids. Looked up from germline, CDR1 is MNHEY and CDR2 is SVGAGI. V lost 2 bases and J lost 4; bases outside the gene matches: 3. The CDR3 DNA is TGTGCCAGCAGTTACAGGCAGGGGGCAGATACGCAGTATTTT. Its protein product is CASSYRQGADTQYF.

The CDR3 is CASNDRGVGEAFF. DNA for the CDR3: TGTGCCAGTAATGACAGGGGAGTAGGGGAAGCTTTCTTT. The V and J genes are TRBV19 and TRBJ1-1; 8 bases fit TRBD1. The CDR3 has 13 residues. J gave up 8 bases and V 7 bases, and 9 bases lay outside the gene matches. Germline CDR1 and CDR2: LNHDA and SQIVND (reference sequence).

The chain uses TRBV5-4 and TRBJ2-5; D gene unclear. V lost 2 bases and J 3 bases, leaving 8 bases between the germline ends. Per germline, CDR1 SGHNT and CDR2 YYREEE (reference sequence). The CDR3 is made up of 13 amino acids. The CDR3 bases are TGTGCCAGCAGCTTAGTACACGAAGAGACCCAGTACTTC. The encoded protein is CASSLVHEETQYF.

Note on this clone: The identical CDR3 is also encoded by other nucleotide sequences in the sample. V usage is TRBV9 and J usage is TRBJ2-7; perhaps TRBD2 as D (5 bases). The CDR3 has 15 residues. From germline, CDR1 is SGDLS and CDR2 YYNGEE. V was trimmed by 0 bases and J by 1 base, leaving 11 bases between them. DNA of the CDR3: TGTGCCAGCAGCGTAGGAGGGTCAGGATCCTACGAGCAGTACTTC. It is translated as CASSVGGSGSYEQYF. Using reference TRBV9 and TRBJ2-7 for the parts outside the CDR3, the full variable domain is DSGVTQTPKHLITATGQRVTLRCSPRSGDLSVYWYQQSLDQGLQFLIQYYNGEERAKGNILERFSAQQFPDLHSELNLSSLELGDSALYFCASSVGGSGSYEQYFGPGTRLTVT.

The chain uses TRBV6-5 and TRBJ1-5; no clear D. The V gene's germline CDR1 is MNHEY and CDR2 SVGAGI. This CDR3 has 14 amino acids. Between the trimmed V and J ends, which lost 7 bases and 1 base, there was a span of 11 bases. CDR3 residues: CASTPPGSNQPQHF. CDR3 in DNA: TGTGCCAGCACTCCCCCAGGAAGCAATCAGCCCCAGCATTTT.

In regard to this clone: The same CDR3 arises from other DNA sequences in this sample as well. This CDR3 is CASGPGQGAHTIYF. The DNA of the CDR3 is TGTGCCAGTGGGCCCGGGCAGGGGGCCCACACCATATATTTT. The chain joins TRBV2 to TRBJ1-3; 8 nucleotides align to TRBD1. V lost 9 bases, J lost 8 bases, and 12 bases stayed unmatched. Germline V gene sequence: CDR1 SNHLY, CDR2 FYNNEI. This CDR3 spans 14 amino acids.

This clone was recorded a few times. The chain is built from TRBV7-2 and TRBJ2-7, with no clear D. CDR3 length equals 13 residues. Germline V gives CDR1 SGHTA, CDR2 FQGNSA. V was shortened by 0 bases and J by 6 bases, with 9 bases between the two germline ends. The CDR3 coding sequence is TGTGCCAGCAGCTTAGCACGGGTTCGCGAGCAGTACTTC. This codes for CASSLARVREQYF.

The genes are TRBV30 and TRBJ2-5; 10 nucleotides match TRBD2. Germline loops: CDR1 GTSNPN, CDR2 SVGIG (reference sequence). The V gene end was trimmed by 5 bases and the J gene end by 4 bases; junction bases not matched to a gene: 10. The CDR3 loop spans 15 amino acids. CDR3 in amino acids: CAWYPRLAGVETQYF. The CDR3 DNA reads TGTGCCTGGTACCCACGACTAGCGGGCGTAGAGACCCAGTACTTC.

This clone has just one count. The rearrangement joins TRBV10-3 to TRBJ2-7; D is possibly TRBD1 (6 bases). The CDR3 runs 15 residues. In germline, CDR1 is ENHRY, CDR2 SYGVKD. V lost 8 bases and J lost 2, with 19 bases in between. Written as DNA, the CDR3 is TGTGCCATCGGGGAGATGGGGGACACGGCCTACGAGCAGTACTTC. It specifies CAIGEMGDTAYEQYF.

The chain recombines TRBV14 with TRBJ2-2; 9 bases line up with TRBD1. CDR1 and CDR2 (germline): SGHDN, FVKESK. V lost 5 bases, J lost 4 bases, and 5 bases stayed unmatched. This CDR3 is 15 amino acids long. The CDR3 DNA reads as TGTGCCAGCAGCACAGGGGGCGCGGGCACCGGGGAGCTGTTTTTT. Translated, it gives CASSTGGAGTGELFF.

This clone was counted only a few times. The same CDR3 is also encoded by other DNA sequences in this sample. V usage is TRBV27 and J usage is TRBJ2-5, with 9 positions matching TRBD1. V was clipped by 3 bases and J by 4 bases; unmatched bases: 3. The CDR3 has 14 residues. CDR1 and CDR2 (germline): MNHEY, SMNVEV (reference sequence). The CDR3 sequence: CASSFSTGGETQYF. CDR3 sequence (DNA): TGTGCCAGCAGTTTCTCGACAGGGGGAGAGACCCAGTACTTC.

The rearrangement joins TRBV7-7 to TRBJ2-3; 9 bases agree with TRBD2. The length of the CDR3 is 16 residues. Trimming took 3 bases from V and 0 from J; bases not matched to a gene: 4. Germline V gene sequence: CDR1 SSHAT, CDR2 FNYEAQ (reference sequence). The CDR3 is CASSLRGGDSTDTQYF. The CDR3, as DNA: TGTGCCAGCAGCTTGCGCGGGGGGGACAGCACAGATACGCAGTATTTT.

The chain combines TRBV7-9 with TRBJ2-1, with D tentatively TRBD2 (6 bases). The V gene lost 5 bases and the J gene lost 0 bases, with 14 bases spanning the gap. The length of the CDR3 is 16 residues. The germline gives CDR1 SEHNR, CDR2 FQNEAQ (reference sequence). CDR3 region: CASSPIAESSYNEQFF. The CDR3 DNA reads TGTGCCAGCAGCCCCATAGCGGAAAGCTCCTACAATGAGCAGTTCTTC.

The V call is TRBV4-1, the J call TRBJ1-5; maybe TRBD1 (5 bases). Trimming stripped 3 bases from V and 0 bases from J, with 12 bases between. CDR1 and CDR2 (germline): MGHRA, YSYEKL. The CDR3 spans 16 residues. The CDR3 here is CASSQAGLYSNQPQHF. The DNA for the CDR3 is TGCGCCAGCAGCCAGGCGGGACTCTATAGCAATCAGCCCCAGCATTTT.

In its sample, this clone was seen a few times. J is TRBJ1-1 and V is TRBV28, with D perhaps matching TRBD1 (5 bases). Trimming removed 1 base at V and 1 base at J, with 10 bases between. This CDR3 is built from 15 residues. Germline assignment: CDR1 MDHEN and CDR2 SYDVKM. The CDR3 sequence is CASSLSGVENTEAFF. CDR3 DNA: TGTGCCAGCAGTTTATCGGGGGTAGAGAACACTGAAGCTTTCTTT.

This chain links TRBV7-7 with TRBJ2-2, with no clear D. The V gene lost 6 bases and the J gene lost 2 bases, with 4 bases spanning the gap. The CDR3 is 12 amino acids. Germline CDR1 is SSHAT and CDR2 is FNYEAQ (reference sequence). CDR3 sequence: CASRSNTGELFF. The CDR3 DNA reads TGTGCCAGCAGGAGCAACACCGGGGAGCTGTTTTTT.

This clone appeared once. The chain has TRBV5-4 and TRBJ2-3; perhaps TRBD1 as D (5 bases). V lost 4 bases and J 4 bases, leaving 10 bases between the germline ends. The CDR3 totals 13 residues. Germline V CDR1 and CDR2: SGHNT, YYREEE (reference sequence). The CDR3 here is CASSLPGPDTQYF. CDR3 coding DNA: TGTGCCAGCAGCCTACCAGGGCCAGATACGCAGTATTTT.

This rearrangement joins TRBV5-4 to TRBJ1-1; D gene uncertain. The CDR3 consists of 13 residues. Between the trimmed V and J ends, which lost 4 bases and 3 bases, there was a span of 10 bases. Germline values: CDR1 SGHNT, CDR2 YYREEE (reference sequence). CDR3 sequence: CASSTTEYTEAFF. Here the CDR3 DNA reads TGTGCCAGCAGCACCACAGAATACACTGAAGCTTTCTTT.

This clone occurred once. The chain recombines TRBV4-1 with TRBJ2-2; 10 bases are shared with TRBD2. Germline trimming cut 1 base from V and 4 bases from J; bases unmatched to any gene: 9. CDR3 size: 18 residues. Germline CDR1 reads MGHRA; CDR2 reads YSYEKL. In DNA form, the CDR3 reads TGCGCCAGCAGCCAAGTTCCGGGACTAGCGATCGGCACCGGGGAGCTGTTTTTT. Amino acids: CASSQVPGLAIGTGELFF.

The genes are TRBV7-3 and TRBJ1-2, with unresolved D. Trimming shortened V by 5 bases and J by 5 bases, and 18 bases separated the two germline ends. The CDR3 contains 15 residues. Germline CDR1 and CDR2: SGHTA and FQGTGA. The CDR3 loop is CASSPIPGSRYGYTF. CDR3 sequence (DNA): TGTGCCAGCAGCCCGATCCCCGGGAGTCGTTATGGCTACACCTTC. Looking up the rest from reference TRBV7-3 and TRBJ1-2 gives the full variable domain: GAGVSQTPSNKVTEKGKYVELRCDPISGHTALYWYRQSLGQGPEFLIYFQGTGAADDSGLPNDRFFAVRPEGSVSTLKIQRTERGDSAVYLCASSPIPGSRYGYTFGSGTRLTVV.